This T cell receptor beta chain was sequenced during a study of blood T cell repertoires in COVID-19. Study-level background: There were acute and convalescent COVID-19 samples, and they came from the United States, Italy and Spain. In each case, the material was cDNA or gDNA derived from T cells, B-cell-depleted T cells, or PBMCs.

During active infection, Seattle patients enrolled and were then monitored through disease. In the original analysis: Researchers report that nucleated cell counts were estimated from reference gene primer amplification. The table came from immunoSEQ multiplex PCR; TCRdb's copy has only in-frame clones and leaves some out. V, J and clone size are those of that table, while D and trimming were read from the DNA. The table lists tens of thousands of clones, roughly 87% of them singletons. CDR3 length: 11 residues. CDR1 and CDR2 (germline): SQVTM, ANQGSEA. V lost 7 bases and J lost 4, with 8 bases in between.

The sequence was obtained from a man aged 35 to 55 with COVID-19, enrolled during active disease. Sequencing was done on a sample of peripheral blood. The rearrangement links TRBV29-1 to TRBJ2-1, with D unresolved. CDR3 amino acids: CSATSYNEQFF. In DNA form, the CDR3 reads TGCAGCGCGACAAGTTACAATGAGCAGTTCTTC.